These 17 T cell receptor beta chains share one sample of origin, sequenced in a study of cytomegalovirus exposure and HLA in healthy donors. Sequenced by immunoSEQ multiplex PCR; TCRdb stores in-frame clones only, minus some. The table has 150,000 to 200,000 clones, approximately 86% seen once. The sequenced sample was PBMCs. Receptors originate from a woman aged 18-30 years in good health and CMV-seronegative.

J is TRBJ2-1 and V is TRBV6-1; 9 bases agree with TRBD1. Losses at the gene ends were 7 bases for V and 5 bases for J; bases not matched to a gene: 6. Germline V gives CDR1 MNHNS, CDR2 SASEGT. The CDR3 consists of 14 residues. The CDR3 loop reads CASTFGTGNNEQFF. DNA for the CDR3: TGTGCCAGCACCTTTGGGACAGGGAACAATGAGCAGTTCTTC.

The genes are TRBV10-1 and TRBJ1-1, with 12 bases aligning to TRBD1. The V gene's germline CDR1 is WNHNN and CDR2 SYGVQD (reference sequence). The CDR3 spans 18 residues. Trimming took 2 bases from V and 1 from J; bases not matched to a gene: 8. The CDR3 loop is CASSEGMGQGARNTEAFF. Here the CDR3 DNA reads TGCGCCAGCAGTGAGGGGATGGGACAGGGGGCGCGGAACACTGAAGCTTTCTTT.

The CDR3 DNA sequence: TGTGCCAGCAGTTGGGGGACAGGGGTTCAGCCCCAGCATTTT. The encoded protein is CASSWGTGVQPQHF. The rearrangement links TRBV6-9 to TRBJ1-5, with 10 bases lining up with TRBD1. CDR3 length: 14 residues. Germline V CDR1 and CDR2: MNHGY, SVAAGI. With V trimmed by 4 bases and J by 6 bases, 3 bases remained unmatched.

The chain joins TRBV7-9 to TRBJ1-2, with D hard to call. V was clipped by 3 bases and J by 7 bases, with 3 bases between them. The germline gives CDR1 SEHNR, CDR2 FQNEAQ (reference sequence). This CDR3 comprises 10 residues. The CDR3 protein is CASSFSGYTF. As DNA, the CDR3 is TGTGCCAGCAGCTTCAGTGGCTACACCTTC. The full variable domain, rest sourced from reference TRBV7-9 and TRBJ1-2, is DTGVSQNPRHKITKRGQNVTFRCDPISEHNRLYWYRQTLGQGPEFLTYFQNEAQLEKSRLLSDRFSAERPKGSFSTLEIQRTEQGDSAMYLCASSFSGYTFGSGTRLTVV.

V and J are TRBV4-3 and TRBJ1-4, with D unresolved. Germline V gene data show CDR1 as LGHNA and CDR2 as YSLEER. The CDR3 is 15 residues long. Trimming took 0 bases from V and 13 from J, leaving 18 bases between them. In DNA form, the CDR3 reads TGCGCCAGCAGCCAAGATAGCGACGGTCTCCAGACACTGTTTTTT. Protein product: CASSQDSDGLQTLFF.

This chain connects TRBV11-3 to TRBJ2-1; 9 bases are a match to TRBD2. Trimming cost V 2 bases and J 5 bases; bases outside gene matches: 16. This CDR3 contains 19 residues. Germline V gene data show CDR1 as SGHNT and CDR2 as YENEEA. As DNA, the CDR3 is TGTGCCAGCAGCTTAAGGGGGAAGGAAGCGGGAGGCCAAAACAATGAGCAGTTCTTC. This sequence encodes CASSLRGKEAGGQNNEQFF. The whole variable domain, filled in from reference TRBV11-3 and TRBJ2-1, reads EAGVVQSPRYKIIEKKQPVAFWCNPISGHNTLYWYLQNLGQGPELLIRYENEEAVDDSQLPKDRFSAERLKGVDSTLKIQPAELGDSAVYLCASSLRGKEAGGQNNEQFFGPGTRLTVL.

The chain is built from TRBV6-1 and TRBJ2-3, with TRBD2 identical over 14 bases. Germline assignment: CDR1 MNHNS and CDR2 SASEGT. The CDR3 contains 18 residues. V shed 3 bases and J 4 bases; nucleotides not matched to a gene: 9. This chain's CDR3 is CASSDFLGLAGEADTQYF. DNA for the CDR3: TGTGCCAGCAGTGACTTTCTGGGACTAGCGGGGGAAGCAGATACGCAGTATTTT.

The gene calls are TRBV19 and TRBJ2-7; maybe TRBD1 (6 bases). Trimming took off 9 bases at V and 7 bases at J, with 13 bases between the two ends. Germline values: CDR1 LNHDA, CDR2 SQIVND (reference sequence). The CDR3 extends over 11 amino acids. The CDR3 is CASRQALEQYF. The CDR3 nucleotides are TGTGCCAGCAGACAGGCCTTAGAGCAGTACTTC. The complete variable domain, with remaining parts taken from reference TRBV19 and TRBJ2-7, reads DGGITQSPKYLFRKEGQNVTLSCEQNLNHDAMYWYRQDPGQGLRLIYYSQIVNDFQKGDIAEGYSVSREKKESFPLTVTSAQKNPTAFYLCASRQALEQYFGPGTRLTVT.

The V gene is TRBV11-2, the J gene TRBJ2-1, with D tentatively TRBD2 (5 bases). In germline, CDR1 is SGHAT, CDR2 FQNNGV. V lost 0 bases and J lost 9, with 12 bases in between. The CDR3 loop spans 14 amino acids. As DNA, the CDR3 is TGTGCCAGCAGCTTAGATCGGCGGAGCGGTGAGCAGTTCTTC. It yields the protein CASSLDRRSGEQFF.

This rearrangement joins TRBV4-1 to TRBJ2-3; D gene unclear. Trimming left V 4 bases short and J 7 bases short, with 15 bases between. The CDR3 totals 14 residues. CDR1 and CDR2 from the germline V gene are MGHRA and YSYEKL. In DNA, the CDR3 is TGCGCCAGCAGCCGATCGAGTTCCGATTATACGCAGTATTTT. It yields the protein CASSRSSSDYTQYF.

CDR3 sequence: CASSIEGAGSTDTQYF. The CDR3 nucleotides are TGTGCCAGTAGTATAGAGGGAGCGGGGTCCACAGATACGCAGTATTTT. V and J are TRBV19 and TRBJ2-3, with TRBD2 matching over 7 bases. Trimming cost V 0 bases and J 2 bases; bases outside gene matches: 5. CDR3 length: 16 residues. Germline CDR1 LNHDA, CDR2 SQIVND (reference sequence). Combining the CDR3 with reference TRBV19 and TRBJ2-3 gives the whole variable domain DGGITQSPKYLFRKEGQNVTLSCEQNLNHDAMYWYRQDPGQGLRLIYYSQIVNDFQKGDIAEGYSVSREKKESFPLTVTSAQKNPTAFYLCASSIEGAGSTDTQYFGPGTRLTVL.

The chain joins TRBV18 to TRBJ1-2; the D is unclear. Trimming stripped 6 bases from V and 3 bases from J, with 11 bases between. From germline, CDR1 is KGHSH and CDR2 LQKENI. The CDR3 runs 13 residues. The CDR3 region is CASSGAVDYGYTF. CDR3 DNA: TGTGCCAGCTCCGGTGCCGTAGACTATGGCTACACCTTC. The entire variable domain, with the rest obtained from reference TRBV18 and TRBJ1-2, is as follows: NAGVMQNPRHLVRRRGQEARLRCSPMKGHSHVYWYRQLPEEGLKFMVYLQKENIIDESGMPKERFSAEFPKEGPSILRIQQVVRGDSAAYFCASSGAVDYGYTFGSGTRLTVV.

The CDR3 loop is CASSLTLRAQIDNEQFF. DNA for the CDR3: TGTGCCAGCAGCCTCACACTACGAGCCCAAATAGACAATGAGCAGTTCTTC. This chain links TRBV9 with TRBJ2-1; D unclear. The CDR3 has 17 amino acids. Trimming pared 4 bases from V and 5 bases from J, leaving 22 bases between. CDR1 and CDR2 (germline): SGDLS, YYNGEE.

A single count supports this clone. The chain has TRBV7-9 and TRBJ2-1, with 9 nucleotides matching TRBD2. The trim removed 5 bases at V and 2 bases at J, leaving 4 bases unmatched. The germline CDR1 and CDR2 sequences are SEHNR and FQNEAQ (reference sequence). The CDR3 is 15 residues long. In nucleotides, the CDR3 is TGTGCCAGCAGCGCTTTAGCGGGAGCCTACAATGAGCAGTTCTTC. Translating gives CASSALAGAYNEQFF.

The chain joins TRBV5-6 to TRBJ1-5; 9 nucleotides align to TRBD1. Looked up from germline, CDR1 is SGHDT and CDR2 is YYEEEE. Trimming cost V 4 bases and J 5 bases; bases outside gene matches: 7. The CDR3 length is 15 residues. The CDR3 region has the DNA TGTGCCAGCAGCCGTTCGGGACAGGGTCATCAGCCCCAGCATTTT. Residues: CASSRSGQGHQPQHF.

The chain links TRBV2 to TRBJ1-4, with 7 bases fitting TRBD1. J lost 8 bases, V lost 4 bases, and 7 bases had no gene match. Looked up from germline, CDR1 is SNHLY and CDR2 is FYNNEI. This CDR3 is built from 14 residues. The CDR3 nucleotides read TGTGCCAGCAGTGTATCAGGGGGAAGCGAAAAACTGTTTTTT. Translating gives CASSVSGGSEKLFF.

This clone was recorded only once. The J gene is TRBJ1-1, the V gene TRBV6-6; 7 positions agree with TRBD1. The CDR3 is 14 residues long. The germline CDR1 and CDR2 sequences are MNHNY and SVGAGI (reference sequence). V lost 7 bases and J lost 4; bases outside the gene matches: 9. CDR3 amino acids: CASNLGGVSTEAFF. CDR3 bases: TGTGCCAGCAACTTAGGGGGCGTCAGCACTGAAGCTTTCTTT.